These 21 T cell receptor beta chains were all obtained from the same sample, sequenced in a study of long-term antiretroviral therapy in people with HIV. The assay, immunoSEQ v3.0, was run at survey level. Repertoires were generated with immunoSEQ multiplex PCR, while TCRdb's copy carries only in-frame clones and drops some. The sample gives 24,000 or so clones, roughly 93% of which show up once; 9.2% is in the top ten. The sample was unsorted PBMCs, taken 7.6 years after starting antiretroviral therapy. These receptors were taken from a woman between 35 and 50 years old with HIV.

CDR3 bases: TGTGCCATCAGTGAGCCGATGGGGGCGGGGGGACACTACGAGCAGTACTTC. The encoded protein is CAISEPMGAGGHYEQYF. This rearrangement joins TRBV10-3 to TRBJ2-7, with 8 bases identical to TRBD2. Unmatched junction bases numbered 12, after V lost 2 bases and J lost 3 bases. The length of the CDR3 is 17 residues. CDR1 is ENHRY, CDR2 SYGVKD, per germline.

The V gene is TRBV9, the J gene TRBJ2-1, with 8 bases matching TRBD1. CDR1 and CDR2 (germline): SGDLS, YYNGEE. J gave up 2 bases and V 3 bases, and 4 bases lay outside the gene matches. The CDR3 has 15 amino acids. This CDR3 is CASSERQGPYNEQFF. CDR3 DNA sequence: TGTGCCAGCAGCGAGCGACAGGGGCCCTACAATGAGCAGTTCTTC.

V gene TRBV19 combines with J gene TRBJ1-1; weak D call: TRBD1 (5 bases). Per the germline V gene, CDR1 is LNHDA and CDR2 is SQIVND (reference sequence). V lost 4 bases and J 1 base, leaving 22 bases between the germline ends. The CDR3 has 18 amino acids. As DNA, the CDR3 is TGTGCCAGTAGTAAACCCGGACTTGGGGACGGGTGGAACACTGAAGCTTTCTTT. Its translation is CASSKPGLGDGWNTEAFF. Combining the CDR3 with reference TRBV19 and TRBJ1-1 gives the whole variable domain DGGITQSPKYLFRKEGQNVTLSCEQNLNHDAMYWYRQDPGQGLRLIYYSQIVNDFQKGDIAEGYSVSREKKESFPLTVTSAQKNPTAFYLCASSKPGLGDGWNTEAFFGQGTRLTVV.

V usage is TRBV15 and J usage is TRBJ1-6; tentatively, D is TRBD1 (5 bases). V lost 1 base to trimming and J lost 9 bases, with 13 bases between them. The CDR3 has 15 amino acids. CDR1 is LNHNV, CDR2 YYDKDF, per germline (reference sequence). The CDR3 sequence: CATSRVGREGSPLHF. The CDR3 coding sequence is TGTGCCACCAGCAGAGTAGGCAGGGAAGGTTCACCCCTCCACTTT. Full variable domain (remainder filled in from reference TRBV15 and TRBJ1-6): DAMVIQNPRYQVTQFGKPVTLSCSQTLNHNVMYWYQQKSSQAPKLLFHYYDKDFNNEADTPDNFQSRRPNTSFCFLDIRSPGLGDTAMYLCATSRVGREGSPLHFGNGTRLTVT.

The V gene is TRBV6-1, the J gene TRBJ2-3; 10 bases are a match to TRBD2. The V gene's germline CDR1 is MNHNS and CDR2 SASEGT. Unmatched junction bases numbered 5, after V lost 6 bases and J lost 5 bases. The CDR3 consists of 14 residues. The CDR3 nucleotides read TGTGCCAGCAGATTAAGCGGGGGGGGAGATACGCAGTATTTT. It is translated as CASRLSGGGDTQYF.

The V call is TRBV30, the J call TRBJ1-5; 7 bases are shared with TRBD1. CDR1 is GTSNPN, CDR2 SVGIG, per germline (reference sequence). There are 13 residues in the CDR3. After removal of 5 bases from V and 3 bases from J, the junction contained 4 bases not matched to a gene. Written as DNA, the CDR3 is TGTGCCTGGGCAGGGGGAGACAATCAGCCCCAGCATTTT. Translation: CAWAGGDNQPQHF.

This clone was detected only once. The chain is built from TRBV10-3 and TRBJ2-3, with 10 bases that match TRBD1. The CDR3 extends over 16 amino acids. CDR1 and CDR2 from the germline V gene are ENHRY and SYGVKD. V lost 2 bases and J lost 2; bases outside the gene matches: 4. CDR3 sequence (DNA): TGTGCCATCAGTGAGCCCGGGACAGGGGACACAGATACGCAGTATTTT. Its translation: CAISEPGTGDTDTQYF.

The V and J genes are TRBV11-2 and TRBJ1-2; D ambiguous. The CDR3 has 14 residues. Trimming left V 1 base short and J 0 bases short, with 6 bases between. Germline CDR1 reads SGHAT; CDR2 reads FQNNGV. Here the CDR3 reads CASSLADTNYGYTF. Written as DNA, the CDR3 is TGTGCCAGCAGCTTAGCAGACACTAACTATGGCTACACCTTC. Complete variable domain (other parts from reference TRBV11-2 and TRBJ1-2): EAGVAQSPRYKIIEKRQSVAFWCNPISGHATLYWYQQILGQGPKLLIQFQNNGVVDDSQLPKDRFSAERLKGVDSTLKIQPAKLEDSAVYLCASSLADTNYGYTFGSGTRLTVV.

The V call is TRBV5-4, the J call TRBJ2-1; D is perhaps TRBD2 (6 bases). Per the germline V gene, CDR1 is SGHNT and CDR2 is YYREEE (reference sequence). Trimming shortened V by 6 bases and J by 5 bases, and 15 bases separated the two germline ends. This CDR3 spans 14 amino acids. The CDR3 loop reads CASTPFGGNNEQFF. The DNA for the CDR3 is TGTGCCAGCACCCCCTTCGGGGGAAACAATGAGCAGTTCTTC.

The rearrangement joins TRBV21-1 to TRBJ2-2; TRBD2, the table's D call, was not compared with the DNA. TRBV21-1 is a known pseudogene. The CDR3 has 18 residues. The CDR3 loop reads CASSNATSGGSDTGELFF. The CDR3 DNA sequence: TGTGCCAGCAGCAATGCCACTAGCGGGGGGTCAGACACCGGGGAGCTGTTTTTT.

The V and J genes are TRBV6-6 and TRBJ2-7; TRBD1 might be the D (5 bases). CDR1 MNHNY and CDR2 SVGAGI come from the germline V gene (reference sequence). This CDR3 contains 13 residues. Trimming left V 5 bases short and J 4 bases short, with 12 bases between. The CDR3: CASSLQVGYEQYF. CDR3 DNA sequence: TGTGCCAGCAGTCTACAGGTTGGGTACGAGCAGTACTTC.

The chain combines TRBV5-1 with TRBJ2-2, with D perhaps TRBD2 (5 bases). Germline loops: CDR1 SGHRS, CDR2 YFSETQ. This CDR3 spans 15 amino acids. Trimming pared 0 bases from V and 4 bases from J, leaving 10 bases between. The CDR3, as DNA: TGCGCCAGCAGCTTGGTAGGACTCTCCACCGGGGAGCTGTTTTTT. Protein product: CASSLVGLSTGELFF.

V is TRBV9 and J is TRBJ1-2; 7 bases map to TRBD1. Germline trimming cut 3 bases from V and 0 bases from J; bases unmatched to any gene: 5. The CDR3 is made up of 15 amino acids. From germline, CDR1 is SGDLS and CDR2 YYNGEE. The CDR3 sequence is CASSEWDRTNYGYTF. The CDR3 DNA reads as TGTGCCAGCAGCGAATGGGACAGAACTAACTATGGCTACACCTTC.

This clone has just one count. The V call is TRBV6-1, the J call TRBJ1-1; D is unclear. The CDR3 is 13 residues long. Between the trimmed V and J ends, which lost 7 bases and 1 base, there was a span of 10 bases. Per germline, CDR1 MNHNS and CDR2 SASEGT. The CDR3 coding sequence is TGTGCCAGCATTGGATCCGGGAACACTGAAGCTTTCTTT. It translates to CASIGSGNTEAFF.

The rearrangement links TRBV2 to TRBJ2-3; D remains unclear. Germline V gene lookup returns CDR1 SNHLY and CDR2 FYNNEI. The length of the CDR3 is 14 residues. The V and J ends lost 5 bases and 4 bases respectively, with 13 bases between them. The CDR3: CASSPSFPPDTQYF. In nucleotides, the CDR3 is TGTGCCAGCAGTCCCTCGTTCCCCCCAGATACGCAGTATTTT.

The genes are TRBV6-4 and TRBJ2-5; weak D call: TRBD2 (6 bases). Trimming shortened V by 3 bases and J by 1 base, and 12 bases separated the two germline ends. Germline V gene lookup returns CDR1 MRHNA and CDR2 SNTAGT. CDR3 length: 15 amino acids. The CDR3 sequence: CASSEGRGGQETQYF. In nucleotides, the CDR3 is TGTGCCAGCAGTGAGGGGCGGGGCGGCCAAGAGACCCAGTACTTC.

This clone was detected once. The chain is built from TRBV6-6 and TRBJ1-6; 7 positions agree with TRBD1. The CDR3 has 16 amino acids. The germline CDR1 and CDR2 sequences are MNHNY and SVGAGI (reference sequence). V was clipped by 7 bases and J by 3 bases; unmatched bases: 9. The CDR3 bases are TGTGCCAGCAACTCCGGGACAGCCTACTATAATTCACCCCTCCACTTT. Encoded protein: CASNSGTAYYNSPLHF.

The chain is built from TRBV18 and TRBJ2-3; weak D call: TRBD2 (5 bases). CDR1 and CDR2 from the germline V gene are KGHSH and LQKENI. V lost 4 bases and J 2 bases, leaving 13 bases between the germline ends. This CDR3 has 15 amino acids. CDR3 residues: CASSQSERDTDTQYF. CDR3 sequence (DNA): TGTGCCAGCTCACAATCGGAACGGGACACAGATACGCAGTATTTT.

For the CDR3, the DNA is TGTGCCAGCAGTAAACCCACAGGGACTGAAGCTTTCTTT. Its protein product is CASSKPTGTEAFF. V gene TRBV6-6 combines with J gene TRBJ1-1, with a weak D call TRBD1 (6 bases). Germline values: CDR1 MNHNY, CDR2 SVGAGI (reference sequence). The CDR3 runs to 13 residues. With 5 bases removed from V and 5 bases from J, the gap between germline ends came to 12 bases.

The rearrangement links TRBV13 to TRBJ2-3; D call uncertain. V was pared by 0 bases and J by 5 bases, with 15 bases between. CDR1 is PRHDT and CDR2 is FYEKMQ in the germline V gene (reference sequence). CDR3 length: 16 amino acids. This chain's CDR3 is CASSLGEKGALDTQYF. CDR3 sequence (DNA): TGTGCCAGCAGCTTAGGCGAAAAGGGCGCTTTAGATACGCAGTATTTT.

The rearrangement uses TRBV19 and TRBJ1-5, with D maybe TRBD1 (6 bases). Germline V gives CDR1 LNHDA, CDR2 SQIVND (reference sequence). The CDR3 is 15 amino acids. Trimming stripped 9 bases from V and 4 bases from J, with 19 bases between. The CDR3 loop is CASRGRGNGNQPQHF. The CDR3 bases are TGTGCCAGCCGGGGGCGAGGGAATGGGAATCAGCCCCAGCATTTT.